Below are 15 T cell receptor beta chains sequenced from a single sample in a study of T cells in localized non-small cell lung cancer. The protocol was immunoSEQ multiplex PCR, while the TCRdb copy is restricted to in-frame clones and leaves out a portion. The sample includes around 36,000 clones, around 79% of them seen just once. This sample comprised PBMCs, obtained before any cancer treatment. These receptors all come from a woman aged 40-75 years with stage II squamous cell lung carcinoma.

The rearrangement uses TRBV6-5 and TRBJ1-6; D gene uncertain. The CDR3 contains 15 residues. Between the trimmed V and J ends, which lost 5 bases and 10 bases, there was a span of 18 bases. Germline V gives CDR1 MNHEY, CDR2 SVGAGI. The CDR3 sequence is CASSPSGIGRSPLHF. CDR3 sequence (DNA): TGTGCCAGCAGTCCGTCCGGGATCGGGAGATCACCCCTCCACTTT.

The chain links TRBV5-4 to TRBJ2-3, with 9 bases that match TRBD2. The CDR3 sequence is 17 residues long. Germline V gene lookup returns CDR1 SGHNT and CDR2 YYREEE (reference sequence). J was trimmed by 0 bases and V by 4 bases; bases with no gene match: 9. As DNA, the CDR3 is TGTGCCAGCAGCCAGAAGACTCTAGCGGGGAGCACAGATACGCAGTATTTT. Protein: CASSQKTLAGSTDTQYF.

The V gene is TRBV13, the J gene TRBJ2-1; 10 positions agree with TRBD1. The CDR3 loop spans 15 amino acids. Looked up from germline, CDR1 is PRHDT and CDR2 is FYEKMQ (reference sequence). The ends lost 6 bases at V and 5 bases at J; junction bases unmatched: 7. CDR3 nucleotides: TGTGCCAGCAGACAGACCGGGACAGGGGACAATGAGCAGTTCTTC. Translated: CASRQTGTGDNEQFF.

This clone was seen a few times. V usage is TRBV11-3 and J usage is TRBJ2-1; 8 positions agree with TRBD2. Germline-derived CDR1 and CDR2 are SGHNT and YENEEA. V lost 4 bases to trimming and J lost 9 bases; unmatched junction nucleotides: 8. CDR3 length equals 14 residues. The CDR3 loop reads CASSSSGGAGEQFF. For the CDR3, the DNA is TGTGCCAGCAGCTCTTCCGGGGGGGCCGGTGAGCAGTTCTTC.

The J gene is TRBJ2-1, the V gene TRBV5-1, with TRBD1 matching over 10 bases. This CDR3 comprises 16 residues. V dropped 0 bases and J dropped 3; count of bases not matched to a gene: 3. Germline assignment: CDR1 SGHRS and CDR2 YFSETQ. The chain's CDR3 is CASSLGGQGNYNEQFF. CDR3 in DNA: TGCGCCAGCAGCTTGGGGGGACAGGGGAACTACAATGAGCAGTTCTTC.

As concerns this clone: This same CDR3 is encoded by further DNA sequences in the sample. This chain uses TRBV27 with TRBJ2-2; the D is unclear. V gave up 7 bases and J gave up 1 base, with 4 bases separating them. Germline values: CDR1 MNHEY, CDR2 SMNVEV (reference sequence). This CDR3 spans 12 amino acids. DNA for the CDR3: TGTGCCAGCAAGCGGAACACCGGGGAGCTGTTTTTT. Residues: CASKRNTGELFF.

This chain connects TRBV5-6 to TRBJ1-3; D not certain. CDR1 is SGHDT and CDR2 is YYEEEE in the germline V gene. Trimming left V 2 bases short and J 0 bases short, with 12 bases between. The CDR3 spans 16 residues. In DNA, the CDR3 is TGTGCCAGCAGCTTAGGCCCCTTCGACTCTGGAAACACCATATATTTT. Protein: CASSLGPFDSGNTIYF.

This sequence joins TRBV5-8 and TRBJ2-3; D may correspond to TRBD1 or TRBD2 (5 bases each). This CDR3 contains 15 residues. Germline-derived CDR1 and CDR2 are SGHTS and YDEGEE. V was trimmed by 2 bases and J by 1 base, leaving 11 bases between them. The CDR3 sequence: CASSFRDGRTDTQYF. The CDR3 DNA reads TGTGCCAGCAGCTTCCGGGACGGCCGCACAGATACGCAGTATTTT.

The J gene is TRBJ2-3, the V gene TRBV2, with D perhaps TRBD2 (6 bases). CDR3 length equals 16 residues. CDR1 SNHLY and CDR2 FYNNEI come from the germline V gene. Trimming removed 2 bases from V and 5 bases from J, with 17 bases in between. The CDR3 here is CASSELSTLGGDTQYF. In DNA, the CDR3 is TGTGCCAGCAGTGAACTCTCGACACTGGGGGGAGATACGCAGTATTTT.

The V call is TRBV6-5, the J call TRBJ1-1, with D tentatively TRBD1 (5 bases). Germline V gene sequence: CDR1 MNHEY, CDR2 SVGAGI. V was cut by 2 bases and J by 0 bases, with 10 bases left in between. CDR3 length: 15 residues. CDR3 DNA: TGTGCCAGCAGTTACGGGGCAGGAATGAACACTGAAGCTTTCTTT. It is translated as CASSYGAGMNTEAFF.

J is TRBJ1-5 and V is TRBV19; D is ambiguous. Germline CDR1 reads LNHDA; CDR2 reads SQIVND (reference sequence). V was pared by 8 bases and J by 4 bases, with 12 bases between. This CDR3 contains 13 residues. CDR3 sequence reads: CASDPGWNQPQHF. CDR3 DNA: TGTGCCAGTGATCCTGGGTGGAATCAGCCCCAGCATTTT.

The J gene is TRBJ2-7, the V gene TRBV28; 7 bases match TRBD1. The CDR3 length is 12 residues. The germline CDR1 and CDR2 sequences are MDHEN and SYDVKM. Unmatched junction bases numbered 3, after V lost 9 bases and J lost 1 base. CDR3 region: CASRQGSYEQYF. CDR3 DNA: TGTGCCAGTCGACAGGGATCCTACGAGCAGTACTTC.

The genes are TRBV11-2 and TRBJ1-2; unclear D gene. There are 13 residues in the CDR3. The germline V gene encodes CDR1 SGHAT and CDR2 FQNNGV. Trimming removed 5 bases at V and 3 bases at J, with 10 bases between. CDR3 amino acids: CASSPDPDYGYTF. The CDR3 nucleotides are TGTGCCAGCAGCCCCGACCCGGACTATGGCTACACCTTC. Full variable domain (outside the CDR3, taken from reference TRBV11-2 and TRBJ1-2): EAGVAQSPRYKIIEKRQSVAFWCNPISGHATLYWYQQILGQGPKLLIQFQNNGVVDDSQLPKDRFSAERLKGVDSTLKIQPAKLEDSAVYLCASSPDPDYGYTFGSGTRLTVV.

This clone was recorded a few times. The chain joins TRBV9 to TRBJ1-2, with 8 bases identical to TRBD1. With 3 bases clipped from V and 2 bases from J, the junction kept 3 bases outside the gene matches. Germline V CDR1 and CDR2: SGDLS, YYNGEE. The CDR3 has 14 residues. The CDR3 nucleotides are TGTGCCAGCAGCGGTTGGGACAGGAACTATGGCTACACCTTC. Its translation: CASSGWDRNYGYTF.

V usage is TRBV19 and J usage is TRBJ1-4; D gene uncertain. Deletions cut 5 bases from V and 3 bases from J, with 10 bases between. The CDR3 consists of 14 residues. Germline values: CDR1 LNHDA, CDR2 SQIVND (reference sequence). The CDR3: CASSGRGSNEKLFF. The CDR3 DNA sequence: TGTGCCAGTAGTGGCCGCGGTTCTAATGAAAAACTGTTTTTT.